The 10 T cell receptor beta chains listed next were all sequenced from one sample in a study of T cell responses to AZD1222 COVID-19 vaccine. TCRdb's copy holds only in-frame clones and misses some; the assay was immunoSEQ multiplex PCR. The sample contains over 110,000 clones, roughly nine tenths of which appear only once. This specimen was peripheral blood, taken on day 0 of AZD1222 vaccination. The receptor set was obtained from an adult in good health.

In DNA, the CDR3 is TGTGCCAGTCCGGGACTCCACACCGGGGAGCTGTTTTTT. The encoded protein is CASPGLHTGELFF. V and J are TRBV7-9 and TRBJ2-2; TRBD2 might be the D (6 bases). Germline-derived CDR1 and CDR2 are SEHNR and FQNEAQ (reference sequence). The CDR3 extends over 13 amino acids. The V end was cut by 9 bases, the J end by 3 bases, with 11 bases between.

The chain uses TRBV6-5 and TRBJ1-6; 9 bases map to TRBD1. This CDR3 region has 15 residues. V lost 5 bases, J lost 6 bases, and 5 bases stayed unmatched. The germline CDR1 and CDR2 sequences are MNHEY and SVGAGI. CDR3 in DNA: TGTGCCAGCAGTAACCGACAGGGGGGTAATTCACCCCTCCACTTT. Encoded protein: CASSNRQGGNSPLHF.

The V call is TRBV10-3, the J call TRBJ2-7; D might be TRBD1 or TRBD2, each matching 5 bases. In germline, CDR1 is ENHRY, CDR2 SYGVKD. The CDR3 runs to 14 residues. V lost 2 bases, J lost 6 bases, and 14 bases lay in between. CDR3 residues: CAISEEGTGSEQYF. CDR3 in DNA: TGTGCCATCAGTGAGGAGGGGACGGGGTCCGAGCAGTACTTC.

The chain couples TRBV27 to TRBJ1-6, with D possibly matching TRBD1 (6 bases). Looked up from germline, CDR1 is MNHEY and CDR2 is SMNVEV (reference sequence). The V and J ends lost 6 bases and 5 bases respectively, with 20 bases between them. This CDR3 contains 17 residues. The CDR3 sequence is CASSQSPGTLNNSPLHF. In DNA form, the CDR3 reads TGTGCCAGCAGCCAGTCCCCCGGGACACTAAATAATTCACCCCTCCACTTT.

V and J are TRBV3-1 (or the pseudogene TRBV3-2) and TRBJ2-7; D is uncertain. V lost 3 bases and J lost 2, with 8 bases in between. Germline V gives CDR1 LGHDT, CDR2 YNNKEL (reference sequence). The CDR3 contains 13 residues. The CDR3 sequence: CASSHRGAYEQYF. CDR3 nucleotide sequence: TGTGCCAGCAGCCACCGAGGAGCCTACGAGCAGTACTTC.

CDR3 bases: TGTGCCAGCAGTCGGACAGGGATCCACGAGCAGTACTTC. Protein sequence: CASSRTGIHEQYF. The chain carries TRBV12-3 or TRBV12-4 and TRBJ2-7; 8 positions agree with TRBD1. Trimming took 5 bases from V and 5 from J; bases not matched to a gene: 5. The CDR3 is made up of 13 amino acids.

J is TRBJ2-5 and V is TRBV6-1; 11 nucleotides agree with TRBD2. Looked up from germline, CDR1 is MNHNS and CDR2 is SASEGT. This CDR3 has 16 residues. V shed 2 bases, J shed 3 bases, and the junction held 5 bases outside the gene matches. CDR3 sequence (DNA): TGTGCCAGCAGTGAACTAGCGGGGGGTCCGGAAGAGACCCAGTACTTC. Residues: CASSELAGGPEETQYF.

The chain combines TRBV7-9 with TRBJ2-7; a weak D match, TRBD1 (5 bases). Germline assignment: CDR1 SEHNR and CDR2 FQNEAQ (reference sequence). Trimming took off 5 bases at V and 7 bases at J, with 15 bases between the two ends. CDR3 length equals 13 residues. The CDR3 DNA sequence: TGTGCCAGCAGCGCAGGGTTAATGAGAGAGCAGTACTTC. It codes for CASSAGLMREQYF.

This clone was observed a few times. The chain has TRBV4-2 and TRBJ2-7; maybe TRBD1 (6 bases). The CDR3 runs 15 residues. Trimming removed 0 bases at V and 4 bases at J, with 13 bases between. CDR1 is LGHNA and CDR2 is YNFKEQ in the germline V gene. CDR3 in DNA: TGTGCCAGCAGCCAAGAGGAAGGGGGAGCTTACGAGCAGTACTTC. Residues: CASSQEEGGAYEQYF.

This clone appeared once. The chain employs TRBV5-6 and TRBJ2-4; D not certain. Trimming removed 4 bases from V and 6 bases from J, with 11 bases in between. CDR1 and CDR2 from the germline V gene are SGHDT and YYEEEE. The CDR3 extends over 13 amino acids. CDR3: CASSSWGGNIQYF. CDR3 nucleotides: TGTGCCAGCAGCAGTTGGGGTGGAAACATTCAGTACTTC.